The 11 T cell receptor beta chains listed next were all sequenced from one sample in a study of blood T cell repertoires in COVID-19. Clones were sequenced by immunoSEQ multiplex PCR, and TCRdb holds only the in-frame ones, with some missing. The sample shows about 140,000 clones, 84% of them seen only once. Sequencing was done on a sample of peripheral blood. The origin of the receptors is a man under 40 with COVID-19, enrolled during active disease.

The V gene is TRBV28, the J gene TRBJ2-3, with TRBD2 as a possible D gene (6 bases). CDR3 length: 15 amino acids. V shed 3 bases and J shed 0 bases, with 10 bases lying between them. Looked up from germline, CDR1 is MDHEN and CDR2 is SYDVKM. CDR3 in amino acids: CASSLIAASTDTQYF. In nucleotides, the CDR3 is TGTGCCAGCAGTTTGATAGCGGCTAGCACAGATACGCAGTATTTT.

V is TRBV9 and J is TRBJ2-1; 9 positions match TRBD2. CDR1 and CDR2 (germline): SGDLS, YYNGEE. The CDR3 length is 17 residues. V lost 0 bases and J lost 2; bases outside the gene matches: 6. CDR3 protein: CASSVVPSGMAYNEQFF. CDR3 nucleotides: TGTGCCAGCAGCGTAGTACCTAGCGGGATGGCCTACAATGAGCAGTTCTTC. The whole variable domain, remainder taken from reference TRBV9 and TRBJ2-1, is DSGVTQTPKHLITATGQRVTLRCSPRSGDLSVYWYQQSLDQGLQFLIQYYNGEERAKGNILERFSAQQFPDLHSELNLSSLELGDSALYFCASSVVPSGMAYNEQFFGPGTRLTVL.

The rearrangement joins TRBV20-1 to TRBJ1-1; a possible D gene is TRBD1 (5 bases). The V end lost 0 bases, the J end lost 9 bases, and 8 bases lay between the germline ends. Germline-derived CDR1 and CDR2 are DFQATT and SNEGSKA (reference sequence). The CDR3 runs 11 residues. CDR3 nucleotides: TGCAGTGCTAGAGAGGGGCTTCAAGCTTTCTTT. Its translation: CSAREGLQAFF.

The chain joins TRBV3-1 (or the pseudogene TRBV3-2) to TRBJ2-3; 12 bases match TRBD2. Looked up from germline, CDR1 is LGHDT and CDR2 is YNNKEL (reference sequence). The J segment lost 6 bases and the V segment lost 1 base, leaving 8 bases of the junction unmatched. This CDR3 region has 17 residues. In nucleotides, the CDR3 is TGTGCCAGCAGCCAAGGGACTAGCGGGGTGACCCACGATACGCAGTATTTT. Translation gives CASSQGTSGVTHDTQYF.

This clone was picked up a small number of times. The rearrangement uses TRBV28 and TRBJ1-6; TRBD1 matches 7 bases. Germline lookup yields CDR1 MDHEN and CDR2 SYDVKM. With V trimmed by 7 bases and J by 0 bases, 12 bases remained unmatched. This CDR3 region has 18 residues. The CDR3 protein is CASTPGGTRSSYNSPLHF. CDR3 DNA: TGTGCCAGCACCCCAGGGGGTACTCGGAGCTCCTATAATTCACCCCTCCACTTT.

The genes are TRBV6-4 and TRBJ1-1; D gene unclear. The CDR3 runs to 13 residues. Germline V gene sequence: CDR1 MRHNA, CDR2 SNTAGT. The V end lost 3 bases, the J end lost 6 bases, and 11 bases lay between the germline ends. The CDR3 region is CASSDLPGSEAFF. CDR3 sequence (DNA): TGTGCCAGCAGTGATTTACCGGGGTCTGAAGCTTTCTTT.

The V gene is TRBV6-6, the J gene TRBJ2-1; 11 nucleotides match TRBD2. Germline CDR1 MNHNY, CDR2 SVGAGI (reference sequence). The J segment lost 6 bases and the V segment lost 7 bases, leaving 8 bases of the junction unmatched. The CDR3 covers 15 residues. The CDR3 reads CASTAVAGGRNEQFF. The CDR3 nucleotides are TGTGCCAGCACCGCTGTAGCGGGAGGGCGCAATGAGCAGTTCTTC.

This clone was recorded once. The V and J genes are TRBV7-8 and TRBJ2-1; D unresolved. This CDR3 has 13 amino acids. Germline V gene sequence: CDR1 SGHVS, CDR2 FQNEAQ. V lost 0 bases, J lost 12 bases, and 12 bases lay in between. CDR3 nucleotides: TGTGCCAGCAGCTTAGCTGGAGAAGTGGGGCAGTTCTTC. Translating it yields CASSLAGEVGQFF.

V usage is TRBV28 and J usage is TRBJ2-7; no clear D. V was cut by 2 bases and J by 2 bases, with 7 bases left in between. The CDR3 contains 13 residues. The germline CDR1 and CDR2 sequences are MDHEN and SYDVKM. The CDR3 nucleotides are TGTGCCAGCAGTTTACAGGAACCCTACGAGCAGTACTTC. It specifies CASSLQEPYEQYF.

This sequence joins TRBV7-2 and TRBJ2-5, with TRBD2 identical over 7 bases. The junction had 7 bases not matched to a gene; V was cut back by 2 bases and J by 7 bases. Germline lookup yields CDR1 SGHTA and CDR2 FQGNSA. The CDR3 sequence is 14 residues long. CDR3 nucleotide sequence: TGTGCCAGCAGCTTATTCGCGGGAGACGTGACCCAGTACTTC. Translating it yields CASSLFAGDVTQYF. The complete variable domain, with remaining parts taken from reference TRBV7-2 and TRBJ2-5, reads GAGVSQSPSNKVTEKGKDVELRCDPISGHTALYWYRQSLGQGLEFLIYFQGNSAPDKSGLPSDRFSAERTGGSVSTLTIQRTQQEDSAVYLCASSLFAGDVTQYFGPGTRLLVL.

The genes are TRBV28 and TRBJ2-5; D is uncertain. Trimming took 3 bases from V and 5 from J, leaving 10 bases between them. Germline loops: CDR1 MDHEN, CDR2 SYDVKM. This CDR3 spans 13 amino acids. The CDR3 DNA is TGTGCCAGCAGTTTCCACGCGGTGGAGACCCAGTACTTC. Protein product: CASSFHAVETQYF.